This TCR beta chain was captured in a study of cytomegalovirus exposure and HLA in healthy donors. Study outcomes and limitations: Through in vitro validation, three CMV-associated chains were shown to be specific for CMV antigens.

J was trimmed by 3 bases and V by 5 bases; bases with no gene match: 8. This CDR3 spans 15 amino acids. Germline V gene lookup returns CDR1 LNHDA and CDR2 SQIVND (reference sequence). The PCR had 60 Vbeta and 13 Jbeta primers. Produced via immunoSEQ multiplex PCR; TCRdb's table is partial and in-frame only. Seen here are 280,000 or so clones, around nine tenths observed once, and the top ten hold approximately 2.4%. For this clone: Its antigen is unknown.

Source material: PBMCs. The chain links TRBV19 to TRBJ1-1; TRBD1 aligns across 8 bases. This receptor was identified in a woman aged 18-29 years in good health and CMV-seronegative. Here the CDR3 reads CASSVRQGTDTEAFF. The CDR3 coding sequence is TGTGCCAGTAGTGTACGACAGGGGACGGACACTGAAGCTTTCTTT.